Each of the 14 T cell receptor beta chains below was sequenced from the same sample in a study of radiotherapy plus CTLA-4 blockade in lung cancer. Sequencing used immunoSEQ multiplex PCR; TCRdb keeps in-frame clones, though not all of them. The sample consists of about 78,000 clones, around 87% of them appearing once. Material: peripheral blood, obtained from a patient treated with radiotherapy plus ipilimumab. Every receptor here comes from a human donor with non-small cell lung cancer who had a partial response to radiotherapy plus ipilimumab.

The chain combines TRBV7-2 with TRBJ2-1; the match to TRBD2 covers 10 bases. The CDR3 consists of 15 residues. After removal of 1 base from V and 10 bases from J, the junction contained 7 bases not matched to a gene. The germline V gene encodes CDR1 SGHTA and CDR2 FQGNSA. CDR3 sequence (DNA): TGTGCCAGCAGCTTAGAGGCTAGCGGGAGTGGGGAGCAGTTCTTC. It is translated as CASSLEASGSGEQFF.

The V gene is TRBV7-8, the J gene TRBJ1-1; no firm D call. V lost 4 bases to trimming and J lost 3 bases, with 9 bases between them. The CDR3 consists of 13 residues. The germline CDR1 and CDR2 sequences are SGHVS and FQNEAQ. CDR3 amino acids: CASSSRIDTEAFF. The CDR3 nucleotides read TGTGCCAGCAGCTCACGTATAGACACTGAAGCTTTCTTT.

This clone was seen once. Other DNA sequences in the same sample also yield this CDR3. This chain connects TRBV28 to TRBJ1-1; 9 nucleotides match TRBD1. In germline, CDR1 is MDHEN, CDR2 SYDVKM. Trimming cost V 5 bases and J 1 base; bases outside gene matches: 2. This CDR3 spans 14 amino acids. The CDR3 DNA reads TGTGCCAGCAGTAAGGGACAGGGGAACACTGAAGCTTTCTTT. Amino acid sequence: CASSKGQGNTEAFF.

Notes on this clone: The same CDR3 arises from other DNA sequences in this sample as well. The gene calls are TRBV27 and TRBJ2-6; D call uncertain. In germline, CDR1 is MNHEY, CDR2 SMNVEV (reference sequence). V shed 2 bases and J shed 0 bases, with 5 bases lying between them. CDR3 size: 15 residues. CDR3 nucleotides: TGTGCCAGCAGTTTAAGAGGCTCTGGGGCCAACGTCCTGACTTTC. It encodes CASSLRGSGANVLTF. Variable domain in full (rest from reference TRBV27 and TRBJ2-6): EAQVTQNPRYLITVTGKKLTVTCSQNMNHEYMSWYRQDPGLGLRQIYYSMNVEVTDKGDVPEGYKVSRKEKRNFPLILESPSPNQTSLYFCASSLRGSGANVLTFGAGSRLTVL.

This clone was seen once. The V and J genes are TRBV19 and TRBJ2-2; 10 bases are a match to TRBD1. The CDR3 contains 15 residues. Germline V lookup: CDR1 LNHDA, CDR2 SQIVND (reference sequence). The ends lost 6 bases at V and 2 bases at J; junction bases unmatched: 3. CDR3 bases: TGTGCCAGTAGGGGGACAGGGGCTAACACCGGGGAGCTGTTTTTT. It is translated as CASRGTGANTGELFF.

The V gene is TRBV7-9, the J gene TRBJ1-2; no clear D gene. The CDR3 loop spans 17 amino acids. Per germline, CDR1 SEHNR and CDR2 FQNEAQ (reference sequence). The V and J ends lost 5 bases and 0 bases respectively, with 19 bases between them. This CDR3 is CASSPTNPGSTNYGYTF. Here the CDR3 DNA reads TGTGCCAGCAGCCCCACAAATCCGGGTTCCACTAACTATGGCTACACCTTC.

The gene calls are TRBV2 and TRBJ1-6; D is uncertain. V was clipped by 5 bases and J by 7 bases, with 6 bases between them. Germline CDR1 and CDR2: SNHLY and FYNNEI. The CDR3 totals 12 residues. The CDR3 bases are TGTGCCAGCAGTTTCCTGAATTCACCCCTCCACTTT. Its translation: CASSFLNSPLHF.

The V and J genes are TRBV7-8 and TRBJ1-3; no clear D. This CDR3 has 16 residues. The germline CDR1 and CDR2 sequences are SGHVS and FQNEAQ. The V gene lost 3 bases and the J gene lost 2 bases, with 14 bases spanning the gap. CDR3 sequence: CASSFSSGGPGNTIYF. DNA for the CDR3: TGTGCCAGCAGCTTCAGCTCCGGAGGCCCTGGAAACACCATATATTTT. The full variable domain, in which reference TRBV7-8 and TRBJ1-3 provide the parts outside the CDR3, is GAGVSQSPRYKVAKRGQDVALRCDPISGHVSLFWYQQALGQGPEFLTYFQNEAQLDKSGLPSDRFFAERPEGSVSTLKIQRTQQEDSAVYLCASSFSSGGPGNTIYFGEGSWLTVV.

The CDR3 bases are TGTGCCAGCAGCTTGGATCCCGGACAGGGCTACGAGCAGTACTTC. Its translation: CASSLDPGQGYEQYF. V gene TRBV5-4 combines with J gene TRBJ2-7; 8 bases are shared with TRBD1. The CDR3 length is 15 residues. V trimming: 0 bases; J trimming: 3 bases; junction bases outside the gene matches: 5. Germline lookup yields CDR1 SGHNT and CDR2 YYREEE (reference sequence).

This clone was found once. CDR3: CASSKGQDNQPQHF. In nucleotides, the CDR3 is TGTGCCAGCAGTAAAGGACAGGACAATCAGCCCCAGCATTTT. The chain combines TRBV28 with TRBJ1-5; 7 nucleotides match TRBD1. The germline V gene has CDR1 MDHEN and CDR2 SYDVKM. There are 14 residues in the CDR3. V shed 5 bases and J 3 bases; nucleotides not matched to a gene: 4. The variable domain in full, completed from reference TRBV28 and TRBJ1-5, reads DVKVTQSSRYLVKRTGEKVFLECVQDMDHENMFWYRQDPGLGLRLIYFSYDVKMKEKGDIPEGYSVSREKKERFSLILESASTNQTSMYLCASSKGQDNQPQHFGDGTRLSIL.

This clone occurred a few times. The chain combines TRBV28 with TRBJ1-1, with a tentative D call TRBD1 (5 bases). Germline CDR1 reads MDHEN; CDR2 reads SYDVKM. This CDR3 is 15 amino acids long. The V and J ends lost 7 bases and 1 base respectively, with 16 bases between them. This CDR3 is CASIPRQGWNTEAFF. The CDR3 DNA reads TGTGCCAGCATTCCCCGTCAGGGATGGAACACTGAAGCTTTCTTT.

The chain is built from TRBV6-1 and TRBJ2-7, with 9 bases aligning to TRBD1. The V gene's germline CDR1 is MNHNS and CDR2 SASEGT. There are 15 residues in the CDR3. The V gene end was trimmed by 6 bases and the J gene end by 1 base; junction bases not matched to a gene: 7. The CDR3 sequence: CASSEQGARSYEQYV. As DNA, the CDR3 is TGTGCCAGCAGCGAACAGGGGGCAAGGTCCTACGAGCAGTACGTC.

The rearrangement links TRBV5-4 to TRBJ1-3, with TRBD1 as a possible D gene (5 bases). The CDR3 spans 17 residues. V lost 4 bases and J 0 bases, leaving 17 bases between the germline ends. Germline CDR1 and CDR2: SGHNT and YYREEE (reference sequence). CDR3 in DNA: TGTGCCAGCAGCGACGCGGGGCCAGCCTTCTCTGGAAACACCATATATTTT. It encodes CASSDAGPAFSGNTIYF.

V and J are TRBV28 and TRBJ2-3; TRBD1 matches at 7 bases. The CDR3 has 14 residues. V gave up 2 bases and J gave up 6 bases; unmatched junction bases: 5. Germline CDR1 MDHEN, CDR2 SYDVKM. The CDR3 here is CASSLDRGPDTQYF. CDR3 sequence (DNA): TGTGCCAGCAGTTTAGATAGGGGGCCTGATACGCAGTATTTT. Combining the CDR3 with reference TRBV28 and TRBJ2-3 gives the whole variable domain DVKVTQSSRYLVKRTGEKVFLECVQDMDHENMFWYRQDPGLGLRLIYFSYDVKMKEKGDIPEGYSVSREKKERFSLILESASTNQTSMYLCASSLDRGPDTQYFGPGTRLTVL.